The 25 T cell receptor delta chains below all came from one sample that was sequenced in a study of gamma-delta T cells after stem cell transplantation. TCRdb reapplied CATT to the RT-PCR reads. The table records 15,000 to 17,000 delta-chain clones, roughly 9.1% of them present only once. The sequenced sample consisted of gamma-delta T cells. These receptors were taken from a human donor. It is not recorded whose cells these are; they may come from a transplant donor.

This clone was seen a handful of times. One base away lies a much larger clone, so this may be a sequencing read error. Other nucleotide sequences in the sample specify the same CDR3. The chain recombines TRAV29/DV5 with TRDJ1; the match to TRDD3 covers 7 bases. Germline V gives CDR1 NSMFDY, CDR2 ISSIKDK. The length of the CDR3 is 20 residues. The CDR3 DNA reads TGCGCAGCAAGCGAGCGCTTCGTTTTCTGGGGGCCCGCCGTCACCGATAAACTCATCTTT. Translation gives CAASERFVFWGPAVTDKLIF.

The V and J genes are TRDV2 and TRDJ1, with D maybe TRDD3 (6 bases). Per germline, CDR1 GEAIGNYY and CDR2 EKD. Between the trimmed V and J ends, which lost 0 bases and 8 bases, there was a span of 15 bases. This CDR3 is built from 14 residues. This chain's CDR3 is CACDTDGIKEKLIF. The CDR3 DNA follows: TGTGCCTGTGACACCGACGGGATAAAGGAGAAACTCATCTTT.

This clone was seen at least ten times. This sequence joins TRDV2 and TRDJ3; a possible D gene is TRDD3 (5 bases). The length of the CDR3 is 20 residues. The germline V gene has CDR1 GEAIGNYY and CDR2 EKD. Deletions cut 2 bases from V and 18 bases from J, with 37 bases between. Here the CDR3 reads CACDKTEGTLSSCDTRPMFF. DNA for the CDR3: TGTGCCTGTGACAAAACGGAGGGGACTTTAAGCTCCTGTGACACCCGCCCGATGTTTTTC.

This clone was seen more than once but under ten times. A read error likely explains why the TCRdb protein, taken from a much larger clone, differs from this DNA's translation at residue 5; the protein shown is translated from the DNA. The same CDR3 can be traced to other DNA sequences in this sample. The chain couples TRDV2 to TRDJ1, with 7 bases lining up with TRDD3. Germline CDR1 and CDR2: GEAIGNYY and EKD. V lost 3 bases, J lost 0 bases, and 12 bases stayed unmatched. CDR3 size: 17 residues. CDR3 sequence (DNA): TGTGCCTGTGACTCAGTCCTGGGGGCTCCGTACACCGATAAACTCATCTTT. It translates to CACDSVLGAPYTDKLIF.

The rearrangement uses TRDV2 and TRDJ1; D remains ambiguous. Germline V gives CDR1 GEAIGNYY, CDR2 EKD. The CDR3 is 19 amino acids. V was shortened by 2 bases and J by 2 bases, with 26 bases between the two germline ends. The CDR3 protein is CACDKSYRQEDSVTDKLIF. The CDR3 bases are TGTGCCTGTGACAAGAGCTACAGACAGGAGGATTCGGTGACCGATAAACTCATCTTT.

This clone has more than one count but fewer than ten. TCRdb's entry gives the protein of a much larger clone, which mismatches this DNA's translation at residue 6, likely from a read error; the protein reported here is translated from the DNA. This chain joins TRDV2 and TRDJ1, with D tentatively TRDD3 (6 bases). The V end lost 2 bases, the J end lost 4 bases, and 19 bases lay between the germline ends. The CDR3 has 16 amino acids. The germline CDR1 and CDR2 sequences are GEAIGNYY and EKD. CDR3: CACDRDGSGDSDKLIF. The CDR3 DNA follows: TGTGCCTGTGACAGGGATGGATCGGGGGACAGCGATAAACTCATCTTT.

Points on this clone: The protein TCRdb gives is from a much larger clone and does not agree with this DNA's translation at residue 5, likely a read error; the protein shown here comes from the DNA. The gene calls are TRDV2 and TRDJ1, with a possible D match to TRDD3 (6 bases). V shed 7 bases and J shed 1 base, with 12 bases lying between them. This CDR3 contains 13 residues. Germline lookup yields CDR1 GEAIGNYY and CDR2 EKD. CDR3 protein: CACLLIRTDKLIF. CDR3 bases: TGTGCCTGCTTGTTGATACGCACCGATAAACTCATCTTT.

This clone was found a few times. TCRdb's protein for this DNA is that of a much larger clone and differs from the translation at residue 4, likely a read error; the protein shown is the DNA translation. J is TRDJ1 and V is TRDV2, with TRDD3 matching 8 bases. CDR3 length equals 17 residues. Germline V gives CDR1 GEAIGNYY, CDR2 EKD. The CDR3, as DNA: TGTGCCTGTGGCACCGCTGGGGGACCGACTTACACCGATAAACTCATCTTT. The encoded protein is CACGTAGGPTYTDKLIF.

With regard to this clone: The junction differs from germline at one of its ends, possibly a read error. Other DNA sequences in the same sample also yield this CDR3. The chain combines TRDV2 with TRDJ1; no clear D. Germline V lookup: CDR1 GEAIGNYY, CDR2 EKD. This CDR3 comprises 16 residues. CDR3 nucleotides: TGTGCCTGCGACACCGTGACCCGGCAGGGTGCCGATAAACTCATCTTT. Its translation: CACDTVTRQGADKLIF.

Note on this clone: The protein recorded in TCRdb matches a much larger clone and deviates from this DNA's translation at residue 4, suggesting a read error; the protein here is obtained by translating the DNA. The chain combines TRDV2 with TRDJ1, with TRDD3 as a possible D gene (6 bases). Per germline, CDR1 GEAIGNYY and CDR2 EKD. This CDR3 spans 15 amino acids. CDR3 protein: CACGTVGNGGDKLIF. As DNA, the CDR3 is TGTGCCTGTGGCACCGTAGGGAATGGGGGCGATAAACTCATCTTT.

About this clone itself: Other DNA sequences in this sample translate to the same CDR3. V usage is TRDV1 and J usage is TRDJ1; a weak D match, TRDD2 (6 bases). The CDR3 is made up of 17 amino acids. Germline V gene data show CDR1 as TSWWSYY and CDR2 as QGS. V was pared by 5 bases and J by 6 bases, with 25 bases between. The DNA for the CDR3 is TGTGCTCTTGGGCAACGCCTCACATTTCTTGCTTCCTATAAACTCATCTTT. This sequence encodes CALGQRLTFLASYKLIF.

This clone was seen more than once but under ten times. The chain recombines TRDV2 with TRDJ1; 9 bases align to TRDD3. Trimming removed 1 base from V and 2 bases from J; junction bases left unmatched: 10. Germline V gene data show CDR1 as GEAIGNYY and CDR2 as EKD. The CDR3 sequence is 17 residues long. The CDR3 loop is CACDTHLGDPITDKLIF. The CDR3 DNA sequence: TGTGCCTGTGACACGCACCTGGGGGATCCCATTACCGATAAACTCATCTTT.

This clone has a handful of counts. The TCRdb protein, from a much larger clone, departs from this DNA's translation at residue 3, likely by read error; the protein shown derives from the DNA. The chain links TRDV2 to TRDJ1; 9 bases are a match to TRDD3. The CDR3 loop spans 15 amino acids. Germline V CDR1 and CDR2: GEAIGNYY, EKD. As DNA, the CDR3 is TGTGCCTTTGACACCGAACTGGGGGAGACCGATAAACTCATCTTT. It translates to CAFDTELGETDKLIF.

Concerning this clone: Since a much larger clone is just one base distant, this may be a read error. Other DNA sequences in the same sample also yield this CDR3. The chain couples TRDV2 to TRDJ1; 12 bases align to TRDD3. CDR1 and CDR2 (germline): GEAIGNYY, EKD. Trimming cost V 3 bases and J 7 bases; bases outside gene matches: 11. CDR3 length equals 16 residues. CDR3 loop: CACDPVLGDTSAKLIF. The DNA of the CDR3 is TGTGCCTGTGACCCCGTCCTGGGGGATACGTCTGCTAAACTCATCTTT.

This clone has a handful of counts. The protein recorded in TCRdb matches a much larger clone and deviates from this DNA's translation at residue 12, suggesting a read error; the protein here is obtained by translating the DNA. The rearrangement links TRDV1 to TRDJ2; the match to TRDD3 covers 9 bases. The CDR3 loop spans 23 amino acids. The germline CDR1 and CDR2 sequences are TSWWSYY and QGS. V dropped 5 bases and J dropped 2; count of bases not matched to a gene: 27. Here the CDR3 DNA reads TGTGCTCTTGGGAAGGGGATCCTACTGAAATACAGGGGGATACTGGACTTGACAGCACAACTCTTCTTT. This encodes CALGKGILLKYRGILDLTAQLFF.

This clone appeared a few times. TCRdb's protein for this DNA is that of a much larger clone and differs from the translation at residue 11, likely a read error; the protein shown is the DNA translation. V is TRDV2 and J is TRDJ1; D is undetermined. The germline CDR1 and CDR2 sequences are GEAIGNYY and EKD. Trimming cost V 1 base and J 10 bases, with 24 bases left between them. CDR3 length: 16 amino acids. CDR3 nucleotides: TGTGCCTGTGACACGGTGTCTGGTCAACGGGTGCCCGTACTCATCTTT. Amino acids: CACDTVSGQRVPVLIF.

As concerns this clone: This is likely an artifact of a read error, given a far larger clone one base away. The same CDR3 can be traced to other DNA sequences in this sample. V and J are TRDV1 and TRDJ2, with 13 bases that match TRDD3. The V and J ends lost 3 bases and 4 bases, in that order; junction bases with no gene match: 26. The CDR3 has 24 residues. Germline CDR1 is TSWWSYY and CDR2 is QGS. In nucleotides, the CDR3 is TGTGCTCTTGGGGAGCCGCCTTACTTCCTACCCAGGTATACTGGGGGATACGGGACAGCACAACTCTTCTTT. Translating it yields CALGEPPYFLPRYTGGYGTAQLFF.

The sample holds a few counts of this clone. This likely traces to a read error, being one base from a far larger clone. Other DNA variants within this sample encode the same CDR3. The rearrangement joins TRDV2 to TRDJ1; 7 bases match TRDD3. Per germline, CDR1 GEAIGNYY and CDR2 EKD. The junction had 15 bases not matched to a gene; V was cut back by 4 bases and J by 2 bases. The CDR3 has 17 amino acids. CDR3 DNA sequence: TGTGCCTGTGAAAGGCTGGGGGCGAACCGGGGTACCGATAAACTCATCTTT. Protein: CACERLGANRGTDKLIF.

This clone has only a few counts. Other DNA sequences within the sample encode an identical CDR3. CDR3 region: CACDTLQLLVYTTDKLIF. The CDR3 coding sequence is TGTGCCTGTGACACCCTCCAATTACTGGTGTATACGACCGATAAACTCATCTTT. V and J are TRDV2 and TRDJ1; D is perhaps TRDD3 (5 bases). Trimming cost V 0 bases and J 2 bases, with 21 bases left between them. Germline CDR1 is GEAIGNYY and CDR2 is EKD. The CDR3 contains 18 residues.

This clone was counted a few times. Translating this DNA gives a protein that differs at residue 8 from the TCRdb one, which belongs to a much larger clone; a read error is likely, and the protein shown is this translation. The chain is built from TRDV2 and TRDJ1, with TRDD3 matching over 9 bases. The CDR3 sequence is 20 residues long. V gave up 1 base and J gave up 0 bases; unmatched junction bases: 17. Germline loops: CDR1 GEAIGNYY, CDR2 EKD. The CDR3: CACDTMNSLGDPTYTDKLIF. CDR3 DNA sequence: TGTGCCTGTGACACGATGAATTCACTGGGGGACCCGACGTACACCGATAAACTCATCTTT.

This clone has a handful of counts. A read error may account for a junction end that differs from germline. This chain joins TRDV2 and TRDJ3; no reliable D call. The V gene's germline CDR1 is GEAIGNYY and CDR2 EKD. The CDR3 extends over 20 amino acids. CDR3 protein: CACVTLLAGPSSWDTRQMFF. Here the CDR3 DNA reads TGTGCCTGTGTCACCCTGCTAGCCGGACCGAGCTCCTGGGACACCCGACAGATGTTTTTC.

As concerns this clone: At one end, the junction sequence differs from germline, possibly due to a read error. The chain recombines TRDV2 with TRDJ1, with 7 nucleotides matching TRDD2. Germline CDR1 GEAIGNYY, CDR2 EKD. This CDR3 is 20 amino acids long. CDR3 DNA: TGTGCCTGTGACCAACTTCCTAACGGGGCCTATTTGACCTACATCGATACACTCATCTTT. Translation: CACDQLPNGAYLTYIDTLIF.

In its sample, this clone was seen a few times. This DNA's translation differs at residue 13 from TCRdb's protein, which comes from a much larger clone; a read error is likely, and the protein shown is translated from the DNA. The chain has TRDV2 and TRDJ1; 8 nucleotides match TRDD3. This CDR3 is 16 amino acids long. CDR1 GEAIGNYY and CDR2 EKD come from the germline V gene. In DNA, the CDR3 is TGTGCCTGTGACATTTTGGGGGATCTTTACACCGATAGACTCATCTTT. It codes for CACDILGDLYTDRLIF.

By sample share, this clone is medium-sized. This likely reflects a read error, since a far larger clone is one base away. This sequence joins TRDV3 and TRDJ1, with TRDD3 as a possible D gene (7 bases). The CDR3 spans 14 residues. Germline assignment: CDR1 TVYSNPD and CDR2 GDNSRS (reference sequence). V was cut by 5 bases and J by 7 bases, with 23 bases left in between. The CDR3 nucleotides are TGTGCCCTCTCCTCCTACGACCTGGGGGGTAAACTCATCTTT. Its translation is CALSSYDLGGKLIF.

Turning to this clone: TCRdb has a much larger clone's protein, which differs at residue 10 from the translation of this DNA, likely because of a read error; what is shown is the protein translated from the DNA. The CDR3 here is CACDTVTGGRDTDKLIF. The CDR3 DNA reads as TGTGCCTGTGACACCGTGACTGGGGGCCGCGACACCGATAAACTCATCTTT. The chain carries TRDV2 and TRDJ1, with 8 bases fitting TRDD3. Trimming at V came to 0 bases and at J to 0 bases, leaving 8 bases not matched to a gene. The length of the CDR3 is 17 residues. Germline CDR1 reads GEAIGNYY; CDR2 reads EKD.